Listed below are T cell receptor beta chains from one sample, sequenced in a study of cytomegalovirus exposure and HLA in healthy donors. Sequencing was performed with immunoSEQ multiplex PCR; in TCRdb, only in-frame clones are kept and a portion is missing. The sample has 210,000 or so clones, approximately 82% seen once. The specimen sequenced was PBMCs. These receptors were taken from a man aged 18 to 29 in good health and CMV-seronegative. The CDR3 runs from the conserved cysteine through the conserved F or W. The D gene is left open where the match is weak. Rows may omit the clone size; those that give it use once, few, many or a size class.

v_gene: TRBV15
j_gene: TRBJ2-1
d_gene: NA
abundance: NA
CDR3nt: TGTGCCACCAGCAGAGGCCAGGTTACCTACAATGAGCAGTTCTTC
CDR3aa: CATSRGQVTYNEQFF

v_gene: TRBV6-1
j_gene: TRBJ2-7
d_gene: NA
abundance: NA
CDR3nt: TGTGCCAGCAGTGAACCAGGCAGATCCTACGAGCAGTACTTC
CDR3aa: CASSEPGRSYEQYF

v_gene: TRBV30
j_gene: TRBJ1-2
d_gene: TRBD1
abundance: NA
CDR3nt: TGTGCCTGGACAGACAGGGGGCTGTATGGCTACACCTTC
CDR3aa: CAWTDRGLYGYTF

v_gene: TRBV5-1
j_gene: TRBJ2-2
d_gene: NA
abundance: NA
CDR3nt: TGCGCCAGCAACTTCGAGCGCATATCCGGGGAGCTGTTTTTT
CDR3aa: CASNFERISGELFF

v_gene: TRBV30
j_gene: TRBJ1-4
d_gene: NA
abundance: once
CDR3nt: TGTGCCTGGAGGGGGCAGGGGCATGAAAAACTGTTTTTT
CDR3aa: CAWRGQGHEKLFF

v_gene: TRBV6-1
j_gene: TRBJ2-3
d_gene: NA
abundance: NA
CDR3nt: TGTGCCAGCAGTGAAAGGTTCGACAGAATCACAGATACGCAGTATTTT
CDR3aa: CASSERFDRITDTQYF

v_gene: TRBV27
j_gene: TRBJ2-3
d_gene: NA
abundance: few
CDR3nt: TGTGCCAGCAGTCCGCTTGACAGGAAGGATTCAGATACGCAGTATTTT
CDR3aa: CASSPLDRKDSDTQYF

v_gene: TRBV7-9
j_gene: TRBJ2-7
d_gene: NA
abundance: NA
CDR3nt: TGTGCCAGCAGCTTAGGGGGGCCCTACGAGCAGTACTTC
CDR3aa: CASSLGGPYEQYF

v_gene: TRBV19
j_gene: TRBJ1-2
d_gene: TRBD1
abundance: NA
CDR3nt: TGTGCCAGCAGATGGGGACAGCTTCATAACTATGGCTACACCTTC
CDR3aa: CASRWGQLHNYGYTF

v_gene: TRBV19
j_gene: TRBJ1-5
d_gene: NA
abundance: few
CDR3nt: TGTGCCAGTAGTATCATCCAGGGAATAAGCAATCAGCCCCAGCATTTT
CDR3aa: CASSIIQGISNQPQHF

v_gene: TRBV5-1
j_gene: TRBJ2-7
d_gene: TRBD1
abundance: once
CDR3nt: TGCGCCAGCAGCTTGGGGGGGACAGGGCACACCTACGAGCAGTACTTC
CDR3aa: CASSLGGTGHTYEQYF

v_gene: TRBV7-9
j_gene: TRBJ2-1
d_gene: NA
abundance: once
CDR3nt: TGTGCCAGCAGCTTTGAAGTGAGCTCCTACAATGAGCAGTTCTTC
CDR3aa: CASSFEVSSYNEQFF

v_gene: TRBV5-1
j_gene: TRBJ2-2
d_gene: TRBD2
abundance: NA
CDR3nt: TGCGCCACCAATACGGGACTAGAAAACACCGGGGAGCTGTTTTTT
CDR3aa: CATNTGLENTGELFF

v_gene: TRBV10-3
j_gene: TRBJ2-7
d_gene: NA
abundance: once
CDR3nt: TGTGCCATCAGTGAGTGGGACGGGAGCTCCTACGAGCAGTACTTC
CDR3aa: CAISEWDGSSYEQYF

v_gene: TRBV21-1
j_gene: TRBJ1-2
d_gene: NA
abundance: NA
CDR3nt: TGTGCCAGCAGCCAAGTGGAGACAGGGCATGGCTACACCTTC
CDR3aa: CASSQVETGHGYTF

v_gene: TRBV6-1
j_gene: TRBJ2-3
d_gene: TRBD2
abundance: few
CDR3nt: TGTGCCAGCACGCTGACTAGCGGGAGTGCAGATACGCAGTATTTT
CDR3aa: CASTLTSGSADTQYF

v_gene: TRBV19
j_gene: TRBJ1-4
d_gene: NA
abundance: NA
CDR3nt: TGTGCCAGTAGTATCTCGGTGGCAACTAATGAAAAACTGTTTTTT
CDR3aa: CASSISVATNEKLFF

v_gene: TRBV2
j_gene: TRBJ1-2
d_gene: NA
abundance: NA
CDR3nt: TGTGCCAGCGGCGGGAGCGGGGGGCGCGCCTATGGCTACACCTTC
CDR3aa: CASGGSGGRAYGYTF

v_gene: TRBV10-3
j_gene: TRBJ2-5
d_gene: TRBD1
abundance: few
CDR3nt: TGTGCCATCAGTGACGGGACAGGAGAAGAGACCCAGTACTTC
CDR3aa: CAISDGTGEETQYF

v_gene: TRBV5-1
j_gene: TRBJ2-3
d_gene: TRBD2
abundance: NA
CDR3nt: TGCGCCAGCAGCTCCCTTGAGGGCAGCGGGAGTAGTAATAAGGATACGCAGTATTTT
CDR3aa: CASSSLEGSGSSNKDTQYF

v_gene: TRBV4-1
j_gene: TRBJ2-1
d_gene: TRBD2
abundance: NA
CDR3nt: TGCGCCAGCAGCCACTTTGGGGGAGGGATCGGGTACAATGAGCAGTTCTTC
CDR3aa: CASSHFGGGIGYNEQFF

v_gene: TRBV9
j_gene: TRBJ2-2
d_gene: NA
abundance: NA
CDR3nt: TGTGCCAGCAGCACGCAGAAGGGGGAAAGAACCGGGGAGCTGTTTTTT
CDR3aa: CASSTQKGERTGELFF

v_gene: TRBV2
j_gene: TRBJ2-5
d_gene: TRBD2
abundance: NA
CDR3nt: TGTGCCAGCAGTGAAGATGGGGTGGGACTAGCGGGAGGGTATGGTGAGACCCAGTACTTC
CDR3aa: CASSEDGVGLAGGYGETQYF

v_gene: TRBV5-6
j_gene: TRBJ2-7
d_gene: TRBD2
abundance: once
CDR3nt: TGTGCCAGCAGCTTGATCTTGCGGGAGGGGGAGCAGTACTTC
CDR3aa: CASSLILREGEQYF

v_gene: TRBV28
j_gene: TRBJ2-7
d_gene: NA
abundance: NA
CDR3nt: TGTGCCAGCAGTCAATCAGGACAGAGCTACGAGCAGTACTTC
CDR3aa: CASSQSGQSYEQYF

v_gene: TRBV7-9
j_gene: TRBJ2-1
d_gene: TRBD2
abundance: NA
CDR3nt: TGTGCCAGCAGCCCAGCGGAGCGGGAGGTCCCCTACAATGAGCAGTTCTTC
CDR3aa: CASSPAEREVPYNEQFF

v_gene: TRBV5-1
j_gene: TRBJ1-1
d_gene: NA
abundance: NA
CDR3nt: TGCGCCAGCAGCGAAACCGTGACAGTGAACACTGAAGCTTTCTTT
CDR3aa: CASSETVTVNTEAFF

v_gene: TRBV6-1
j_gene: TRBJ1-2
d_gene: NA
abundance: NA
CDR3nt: TGTGCCAGCAGTGAACTAGGAGGGTTATACTATGGCTACACCTTC
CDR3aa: CASSELGGLYYGYTF

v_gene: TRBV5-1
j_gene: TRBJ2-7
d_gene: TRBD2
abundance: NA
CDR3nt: TGCGCCAGCAGCTTGGGCGGGAGAGAGGACGAGCAGTACTTC
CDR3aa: CASSLGGREDEQYF

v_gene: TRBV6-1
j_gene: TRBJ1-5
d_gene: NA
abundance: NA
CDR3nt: TGTGCCAGCAGTGCGAATACAAGATCGCCACAGCCCCAGCATTTT
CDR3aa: CASSANTRSPQPQHF

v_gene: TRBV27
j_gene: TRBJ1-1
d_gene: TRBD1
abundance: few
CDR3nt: TGTGCCAGCAGAGGGACAGGGGGGCACACTGAAGCTTTCTTT
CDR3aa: CASRGTGGHTEAFF

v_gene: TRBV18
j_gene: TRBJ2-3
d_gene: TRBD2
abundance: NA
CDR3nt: TGTGCCAGCTCGCCGCCTGGACTAGCGGGCACAGATACGCAGTATTTT
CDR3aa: CASSPPGLAGTDTQYF

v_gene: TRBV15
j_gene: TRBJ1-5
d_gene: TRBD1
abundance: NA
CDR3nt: TGTGCCACCAGCAGGGATATGACAGGGTCAGGTCAGCCCCAGCATTTT
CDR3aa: CATSRDMTGSGQPQHF